This entry concerns a single TCR beta chain. The CDR3 sequence is 13 residues long. V gave up 7 bases and J gave up 4 bases, with 13 bases separating them. Germline-derived CDR1 and CDR2 are SNHLY and FYNNEI. The data stem from a study of blood T cell repertoires in COVID-19. In the authors' workflow: Researchers report that nucleated cell counts were estimated from reference gene primer amplification. Generated by immunoSEQ multiplex PCR, the TCRdb table keeps only in-frame clones and is missing some. V and J calls and clone size come straight from that table; D and trimming were deduced from the DNA. The repertoire consists of some 320,000 clones, with 85% occurring once and the leading ten covering approximately 1.9%.

The clonotype comes from a woman between 25 and 40 years old who had been exposed to COVID-19. The specimen sequenced was PBMCs or T cells enriched from blood (not recorded which). V and J are TRBV2 and TRBJ1-2; D is uncertain. CDR3 nucleotides: TGTGCCAGCACTATCGACACGGCCTATGGCTACACCTTC. Residues: CASTIDTAYGYTF.